A selection of T cell receptor beta chains follows, all from one sample in a study of technical replicates of blood from several donors. This table comes from immunoSEQ multiplex PCR, and its TCRdb copy is limited to in-frame clones, with some not included. The table includes about 100,000 clones, roughly 94% detected once. The sample was T cells isolated from PBMCs. The receptors here all came from a human donor in good health. Both conserved end residues are part of each CDR3. D genes are given only for firm matches. Clone size, where shown, is once, few, many, or a class for clones that have expanded.

>TRBD1|-|TRBV5-6|TRBJ1-2
TGTGCCAGCTCATCAGGGGGACGTCTAGCGAACTATGGCTACACCTTC
CASSSGGRLANYGYTF
>TRBD1|-|TRBV2|TRBJ2-5
TGTGCCAGCAGCCAACAGGGGGCGGGGGAGACCCAGTACTTC
CASSQQGAGETQYF
>-|-|TRBV4-1|TRBJ2-1
TGCGCCAGCAGCGCTTATAAACAGGGCAACAACTACAATGAGCAGTTCTTC
CASSAYKQGNNYNEQFF
>TRBD1|-|TRBV4-3|TRBJ2-2
TGCGCCAGCAGCCAAGGGACAGGGCTCGGCGGGGAGCTGTTTTTT
CASSQGTGLGGELFF
>-|-|TRBV9|TRBJ2-2
TGTGCCAGCAGCGACTCTAGAGATTACTCCGGGGAGCTGTTTTTT
CASSDSRDYSGELFF
>TRBD2|-|TRBV9|TRBJ2-1
TGTGCCAGCAGCCCGGCCTTACTAGCGGGAGCGCAAGAGCAGTTCTTC
CASSPALLAGAQEQFF
>TRBD1|-|TRBV6-1|TRBJ1-2
TGTGCCAGCAGTGGGGGACAGGGGGCGTTTTCTAACTATGGCTACACCTTC
CASSGGQGAFSNYGYTF
>-|-|TRBV7-3|TRBJ2-1
TGTGCCAGCAGCTCTGGACTAACCTACAATGAGCAGTTCTTC
CASSSGLTYNEQFF
>-|-|TRBV5-6|TRBJ1-5
TGTGCCAGCAGCGTTTACTCATTCGAGGGCAATCAGCCCCAGCATTTT
CASSVYSFEGNQPQHF
>TRBD1|-|TRBV10-3|TRBJ2-7
TGTGCCATCAGACCGGGACAGGCAACCTACGAGCAGTACTTC
CAIRPGQATYEQYF
>-|-|TRBV27|TRBJ2-7
TGTGCCAGCAGTTTATCGATTACAGGGACAAGAAGTGGCGAGCAGTACTTC
CASSLSITGTRSGEQYF
>-|-|TRBV7-8|TRBJ1-5
TGTGCCAGCAGCTTAGATCCAGGGGTCGTAAAGCCCCAGCATTTT
CASSLDPGVVKPQHF
>TRBD1|-|TRBV4-3|TRBJ2-5
TGCGCCAGCAGCCCCCACCCCGGGACAGGTGGGGAGACCCAGTACTTC
CASSPHPGTGGETQYF
>TRBD1|-|TRBV6-5|TRBJ2-2
TGTGCCAGCAGTTATCGGGCAGGGGGCACCGGGGAGCTGTTTTTT
CASSYRAGGTGELFF
>-|-|TRBV30|TRBJ2-2
TGTGCCTGGAGCACAGGGAGCGGGGAGCTGTTTTTT
CAWSTGSGELFF
>-|-|TRBV27|TRBJ1-1
TGTGCCAGCAGTCTGCTAAGGGGGGGCACTGAAGCTTTCTTT
CASSLLRGGTEAFF
>TRBD1|few|TRBV19|TRBJ1-5
TGTGCCAGTAGTGGGGACAGGGAACAGCCCCAGCATTTT
CASSGDREQPQHF
>TRBD1|-|TRBV5-1|TRBJ1-5
TGCGCCAGCAGCTTGGAAACAGGGGATCAGCCCCAGCATTTT
CASSLETGDQPQHF
>-|-|TRBV27|TRBJ2-1
TGTGCCAGCAGTTTAGGACAACCCTCCTACAATGAGCAGTTCTTC
CASSLGQPSYNEQFF
>-|-|TRBV7-2|TRBJ1-3
TGTGCCAGCAGCTTGGGCCAAATACTGGACACCATATATTTT
CASSLGQILDTIYF
>TRBD2|-|TRBV9|TRBJ2-3
TGTGCCAGCAGCGTGTTAGCGGGATCAAAAGATACGCAGTATTTT
CASSVLAGSKDTQYF
>TRBD1|-|TRBV10-3|TRBJ1-1
TGTGCCATCACCATTACAGGGGGCGAAGCTGAAGCTTTCTTT
CAITITGGEAEAFF
>-|-|TRBV2|TRBJ1-5
TGTGCCAGCAGTGAAGAATCTCATCAGCCCCAGCATTTT
CASSEESHQPQHF